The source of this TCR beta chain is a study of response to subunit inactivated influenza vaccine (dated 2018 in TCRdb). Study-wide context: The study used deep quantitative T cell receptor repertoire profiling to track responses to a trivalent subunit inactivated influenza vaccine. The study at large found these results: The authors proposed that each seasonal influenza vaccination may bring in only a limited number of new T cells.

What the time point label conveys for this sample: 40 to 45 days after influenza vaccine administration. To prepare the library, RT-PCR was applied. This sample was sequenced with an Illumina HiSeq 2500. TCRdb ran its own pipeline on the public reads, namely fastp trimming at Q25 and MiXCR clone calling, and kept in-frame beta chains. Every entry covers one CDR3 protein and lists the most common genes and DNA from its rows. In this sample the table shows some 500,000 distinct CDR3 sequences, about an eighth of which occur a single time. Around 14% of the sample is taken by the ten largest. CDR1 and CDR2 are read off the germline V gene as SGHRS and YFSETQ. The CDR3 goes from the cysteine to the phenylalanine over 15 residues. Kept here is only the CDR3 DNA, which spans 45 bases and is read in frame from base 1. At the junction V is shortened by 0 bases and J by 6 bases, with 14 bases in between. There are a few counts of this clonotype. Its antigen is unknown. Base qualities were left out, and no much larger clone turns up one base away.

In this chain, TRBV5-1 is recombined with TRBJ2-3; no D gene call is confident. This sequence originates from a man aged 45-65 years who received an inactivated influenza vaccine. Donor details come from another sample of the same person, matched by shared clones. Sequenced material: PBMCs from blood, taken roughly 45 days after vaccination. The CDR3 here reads CASSLDQRRFDTQYF. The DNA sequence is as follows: TGCGCCAGCAGCTTGGACCAGAGAAGATTCGATACGCAGTATTTT.